This T cell receptor beta chain was captured in a study of cytomegalovirus exposure and HLA in healthy donors. V dropped 3 bases and J dropped 0 bases, with 12 bases sitting between them. Germline-derived CDR1 and CDR2 are MNHNS and SASEGT. This CDR3 comprises 17 residues. This cohort consisted of healthy bone marrow donors. Study-level findings and limits: In vitro confirmation showed three CMV-associated chains to be CMV antigen specific. A later analysis showed HLA-associated TCR beta chains outstripping equally common others in clonal expansion. HLA alleles were associated with 15,000 to 20,000 TCR beta sequences in a later analysis at 0.05 false discovery rate.

Of note for this clone: No antigen is known for it.

PCR amplification relied on 60 Vbeta primers (plus 13 Jbeta primers). The protocol was immunoSEQ multiplex PCR, while the TCRdb copy is restricted to in-frame clones and leaves out a portion. Of roughly 100,000 clones in the sample, about 80% were seen once. This receptor was identified in a man aged 25-45 years in good health and CMV-seronegative. The sample taken for sequencing was PBMCs. The chain links TRBV6-1 to TRBJ2-6; D remains ambiguous. This CDR3 reads CASSEAVTSSGANVLTF. The CDR3 nucleotides read TGTGCCAGCAGTGAGGCAGTCACCTCCTCTGGGGCCAACGTCCTGACTTTC.